The text below deals with one TCR beta chain. The antigen remains unidentified. The junction departs from germline at one end; a sequencing error may be responsible. This specimen belongs to a study of T cell clonotyping in hematopoietic cell transplantation. Germline V gene data show CDR1 as SNHLY and CDR2 as FYNNEI. The CDR3 sequence is 12 residues long. The protocol was immunoSEQ multiplex PCR, while the TCRdb copy is restricted to in-frame clones and leaves out a portion. The table includes about 36,000 clones, over 75% detected once. Whole-study results and caveats: Higher Inverse Simpson Index values in graft donor and pretransplant recipient predicted broader posttransplant TCR diversity.

The chain employs TRBV2 and TRBJ2-1; 11 nucleotides align to TRBD2. The sequenced sample was peripheral blood mononuclear cells. This sequence originates from a woman in her thirties or forties in good health. Some clones in this sample may be carry-over from other donors' samples. CDR3 in amino acids: CASSEARSGRVF. As DNA, the CDR3 is TGTGCCAGCAGTGAAGCACGTAGCGGGAGGGTCTTC.